Described below is a single T cell receptor (beta chain) sequence and its context. It has no known antigen specificity. No much larger clonotype is one base removed from it; base qualities were not supplied. The TCR beta CDR3 regions were amplified from the RNA transcripts. For the first round of RT-PCR on the TCR CDR3, the HTBI primer set was used together with the Qiagen OneStep RT-PCR kit. The libraries were constructed in a second round of multiplex PCR and then size-selected and purified. The libraries were sequenced on an Illumina HiSeq2000 using paired-end 100 bp reads. Per the source publication's procedure: SOAPnuke was used to process the raw data, removing reads that contained adapters or uncalled bases, had a mean Phred below 15, or lacked an exact match to the constant primer or identifier. High-quality paired reads were merged with COPE v1.2.5, and unique nucleotide sequences were defined as clonotypes. Clonotypes were aligned to IMGT TRBV, TRBD and TRBJ reference segments using MiTCR v1.1. Analysis was restricted to V-J combinations with a frequency above 0.0001, which covered just over 98% of repertoires. The TCS score was defined as F50 (clonal expansion) divided by E x V (chaos), with BLOSUM62-based TCRdist calculated between CDR3 peptides within each V-J. Welch's t-statistics and random forest reduced 500 to 550 V-J features to fewer than 15, which were used in a naive Bayes classifier (R e1071). TCRdb reworked the public reads: Q25 trimming with fastp, MiXCR clone assembly, productive beta chains retained. Identical CDR3 protein sequences are pooled into one entry, listed with their most common genes and DNA. The V and J calls were determined by TCRdb, not by the authors. Across this sample there are around 420,000 distinct CDR3 sequences, with 15% to 19% seen only once. The ten most abundant clones make up 11% to 15% of the sample.

The sample is drawn from a study of T cells in Graves' hyperthyroidism and ophthalmopathy (dated by TCRdb to the late 2010s). About the study as a whole: Peripheral blood was collected at initial diagnosis, before any treatment. The paper describes TCR Vbeta CDR3 sequencing of 140 or so peripheral blood samples, made up of around 41 ophthalmopathy patients, 70 to 75 hyperthyroidism patients and 17 progressor patients. A discovery cohort of about 95 patients, roughly 45 with Graves' ophthalmopathy and about 58 with stable Graves' hyperthyroidism, was used to find distinguishing TCR V-J signatures. The study also compared thyroid tissue and blood T-cell repertoires from a handful of Graves' hyperthyroidism patients. Whether ophthalmopathy could be predicted prospectively was tested in an independent validation cohort made up of 18 hyperthyroidism patients plus 17 patients who later progressed to ophthalmopathy. After blood sampling, hyperthyroidism patients were treated with methimazole at a starting dose of 30 mg daily, and ophthalmopathy patients were treated with high-dose intravenous methylprednisolone. For training and testing, the 100 or so patients in the discovery cohort were randomly divided in a 7:3 ratio. What the work shows at the level of the full study, not this receptor alone: In validation, the model predicted progression to ophthalmopathy a median of 6.5 months before onset, with approximately 70% sensitivity and about 72% specificity. A model built on a 13 V-J signature distinguished ophthalmopathy from stable hyperthyroidism, reaching roughly 88% sensitivity and under 84% specificity in cross-validation and 80%/75% in testing. Sample size was not statistically predetermined, and blinding of investigators to group allocation was not performed. Most expanded thyroid clonotypes (frequency above 0.001) were also detected in blood, suggesting blood repertoires may reflect thyroid immune responses.

Stable Graves' hyperthyroidism was defined as the absence of progression to ophthalmopathy over 18 months of follow-up. Hyperthyroidism patients were newly diagnosed, had a disease duration of under 2 months, and were aged 18 to 65 years. Exclusion was applied to patients with uncontrolled infections, other autoimmune diseases, pregnancy or lactation. Diagnoses were established on the basis of clinical symptoms, serum thyroxine and TRAb, thyroid ultrasound, and orbital computed tomography. PBMCs were isolated from 7.5 to 10 ml of fresh peripheral blood by Ficoll-Paque density gradient centrifugation. Trizol reagent was used to extract total RNA, and RNA quality was then checked on an Agilent 2100 Bioanalyzer. Counted from cysteine to phenylalanine, this CDR3 has 16 amino acids. The DNA shown is the 48-base CDR3, in frame from base 1. The germline V gene provides CDR1 KGHDR and CDR2 SFDVKD. A distance of 11 bases separates the germline ends of V and J, which lose 2 bases and 2 bases respectively.

What was sequenced was blood. The TCR originated in a woman younger than 35 with Graves' hyperthyroidism. The sequence links TRBV24-1 to TRBJ2-2; confidence is insufficient to name the D gene. The CDR3 protein: CATSDWASHNTGELFF. The sequenced DNA is TGTGCCACCAGTGATTGGGCCTCACATAACACCGGGGAGCTGTTTTTT.